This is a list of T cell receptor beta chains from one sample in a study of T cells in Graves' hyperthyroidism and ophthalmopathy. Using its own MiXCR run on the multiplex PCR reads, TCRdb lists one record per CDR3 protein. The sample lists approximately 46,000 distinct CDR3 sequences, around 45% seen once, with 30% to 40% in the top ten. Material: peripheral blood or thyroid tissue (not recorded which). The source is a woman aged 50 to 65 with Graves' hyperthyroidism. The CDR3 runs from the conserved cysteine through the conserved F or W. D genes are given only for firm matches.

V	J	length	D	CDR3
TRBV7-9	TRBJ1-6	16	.	CASSLWGRDRNSPLHF
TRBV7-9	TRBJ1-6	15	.	CASSKRERGRSPLHF
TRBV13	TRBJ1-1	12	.	CASGRAGGEAFF
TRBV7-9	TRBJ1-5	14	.	CASSLGDSNQPQHF
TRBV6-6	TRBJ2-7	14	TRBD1	CASSMTGAWNEQYF
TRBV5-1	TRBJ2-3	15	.	CASSLEVTTTDTQYF
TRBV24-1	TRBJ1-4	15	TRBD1	CATSDPRDREEKLFF
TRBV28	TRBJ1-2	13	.	CASSFGTVYGYTF
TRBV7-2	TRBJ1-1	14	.	CASSLRGMGREAFF
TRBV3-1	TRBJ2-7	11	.	CASSQASEQYF
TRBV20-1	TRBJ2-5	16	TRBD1	CSARDPPGQGMETQYF
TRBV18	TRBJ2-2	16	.	CASSPKDSWNTGELFF
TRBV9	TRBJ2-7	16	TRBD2	CASSANGLAGSYEQYF
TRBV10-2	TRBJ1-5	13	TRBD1	CASRGQANQPQHF
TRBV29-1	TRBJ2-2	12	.	CSVERGTGELFF
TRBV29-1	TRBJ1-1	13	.	CSVAVSLNTEAFF
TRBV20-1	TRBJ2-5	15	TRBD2	CSARDRGRAKETQYF
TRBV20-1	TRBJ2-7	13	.	CSPGAGSGAEQYF
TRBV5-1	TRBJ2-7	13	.	CASSLEGDGGQYF
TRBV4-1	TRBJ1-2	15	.	CASSQDREIYRGYTF
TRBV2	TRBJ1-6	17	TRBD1	CASILVPGQGVNSPLHF
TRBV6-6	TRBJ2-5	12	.	CASSQGLETQYF
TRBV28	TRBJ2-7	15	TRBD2	CASRTSGRSSYEQYF
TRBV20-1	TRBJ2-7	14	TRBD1	CSAIDRGPPYEQYF
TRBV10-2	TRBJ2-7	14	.	CASSPRARNCEQYF
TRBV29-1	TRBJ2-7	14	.	CSVRTEVNTGELYF
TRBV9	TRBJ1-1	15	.	CASSSVRGWYTEAFF
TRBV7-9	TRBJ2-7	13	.	CASSRAGDYEQYF
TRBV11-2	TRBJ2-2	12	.	CVSSLDAGELFF
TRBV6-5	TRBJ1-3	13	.	CASKKGFTDTIYF
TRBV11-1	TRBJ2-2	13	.	CASSPGMAGELFF
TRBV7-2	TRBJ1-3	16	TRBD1	CASSLAQGAAGSTIYF
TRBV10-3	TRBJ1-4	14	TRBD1	CAIRAAGGDEKLFF
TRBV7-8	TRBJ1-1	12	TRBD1	CASSSQGARAFF
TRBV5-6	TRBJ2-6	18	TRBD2	CASSSGTSGDVWANVLTF
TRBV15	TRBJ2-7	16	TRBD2	CATSRDLAGVGYEQYF
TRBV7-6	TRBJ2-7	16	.	CASSLFWGQGARGRYF
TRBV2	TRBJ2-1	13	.	CASSGEAYNEQFF
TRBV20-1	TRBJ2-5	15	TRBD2	CSAPGLAGDQETQYF
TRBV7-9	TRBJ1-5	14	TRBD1	CASSLQGSNQPQHF
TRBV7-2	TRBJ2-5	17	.	CASSSDPGQPIQETQYF
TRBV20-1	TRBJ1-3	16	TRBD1	CSARISGGWTGNTIYF
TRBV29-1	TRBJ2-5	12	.	CSVAWRGETQYF